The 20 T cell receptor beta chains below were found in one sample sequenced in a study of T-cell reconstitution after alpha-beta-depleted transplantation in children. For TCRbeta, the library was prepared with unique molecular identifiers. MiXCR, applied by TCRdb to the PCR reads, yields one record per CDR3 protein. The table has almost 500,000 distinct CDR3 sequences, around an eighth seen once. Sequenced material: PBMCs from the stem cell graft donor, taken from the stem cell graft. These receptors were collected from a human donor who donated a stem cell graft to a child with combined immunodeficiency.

Written as DNA, the CDR3 is TGTGCCAGTAGTCTGGTCGGATCAACTGAAGCTTTCTTT. Translating gives CASSLVGSTEAFF. The chain links TRBV19 to TRBJ1-1; D uncertain. V was shortened by 5 bases and J by 5 bases, with 12 bases between the two germline ends. CDR1 is LNHDA and CDR2 is SQIVND in the germline V gene (reference sequence). The CDR3 runs to 13 residues.

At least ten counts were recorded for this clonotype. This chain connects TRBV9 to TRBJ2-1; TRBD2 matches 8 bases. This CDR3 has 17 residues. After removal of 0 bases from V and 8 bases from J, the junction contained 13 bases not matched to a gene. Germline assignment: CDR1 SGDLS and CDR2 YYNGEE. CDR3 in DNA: TGTGCCAGCAGCGTAGAGATAGGGGCTAGCGGGCTGGATGAGCAGTTCTTC. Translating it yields CASSVEIGASGLDEQFF. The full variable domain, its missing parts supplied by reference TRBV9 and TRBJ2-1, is DSGVTQTPKHLITATGQRVTLRCSPRSGDLSVYWYQQSLDQGLQFLIQYYNGEERAKGNILERFSAQQFPDLHSELNLSSLELGDSALYFCASSVEIGASGLDEQFFGPGTRLTVL.

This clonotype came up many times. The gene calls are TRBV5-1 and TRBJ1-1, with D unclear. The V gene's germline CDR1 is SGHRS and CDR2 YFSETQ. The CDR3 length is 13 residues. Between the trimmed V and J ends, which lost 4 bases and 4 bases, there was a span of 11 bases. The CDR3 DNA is TGCGCCAGCAGCATACGGACGGGCACTGAAGCTTTCTTT. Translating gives CASSIRTGTEAFF.

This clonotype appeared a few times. The CDR3 reads CASSRKSGTSTDTQYF. For the CDR3, the DNA is TGTGCCAGCAGCCGTAAAAGCGGAACTAGCACAGATACGCAGTATTTT. The V and J genes are TRBV3-1 and TRBJ2-3, with D tentatively TRBD2 (5 bases). From germline, CDR1 is LGHDT and CDR2 YNNKEL (reference sequence). The CDR3 contains 16 residues. The V gene lost 4 bases and the J gene lost 0 bases, with 14 bases spanning the gap.

The DNA of the CDR3 is TGCAGTGCTAGGGGGCGGGCTAGCGGGGCCTCCTACGAGCAGTACTTC. Residues: CSARGRASGASYEQYF. The V and J genes are TRBV20-1 and TRBJ2-7, with 9 bases lining up with TRBD2. CDR1 DFQATT and CDR2 SNEGSKA come from the germline V gene (reference sequence). This CDR3 has 16 amino acids. Trimming cost V 3 bases and J 0 bases; bases outside gene matches: 9.

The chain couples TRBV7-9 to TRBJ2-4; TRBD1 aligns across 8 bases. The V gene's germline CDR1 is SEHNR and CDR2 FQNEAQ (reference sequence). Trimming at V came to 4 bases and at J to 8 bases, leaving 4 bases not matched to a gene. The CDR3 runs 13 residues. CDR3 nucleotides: TGTGCCAGCAGCTACAGGGGGTCGGACATTCAGTACTTC. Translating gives CASSYRGSDIQYF.

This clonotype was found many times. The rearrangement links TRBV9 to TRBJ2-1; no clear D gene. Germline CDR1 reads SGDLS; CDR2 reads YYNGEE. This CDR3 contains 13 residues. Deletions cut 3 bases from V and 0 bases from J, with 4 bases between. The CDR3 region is CASSESSYNEQFF. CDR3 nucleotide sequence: TGTGCCAGCAGCGAGAGCTCCTACAATGAGCAGTTCTTC.

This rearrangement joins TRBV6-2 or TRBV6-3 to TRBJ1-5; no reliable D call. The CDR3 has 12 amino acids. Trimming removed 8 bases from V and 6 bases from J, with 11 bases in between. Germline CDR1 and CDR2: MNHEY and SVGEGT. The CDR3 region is CASARGSQPQHF. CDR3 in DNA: TGTGCCAGCGCCCGAGGATCTCAGCCCCAGCATTTT.

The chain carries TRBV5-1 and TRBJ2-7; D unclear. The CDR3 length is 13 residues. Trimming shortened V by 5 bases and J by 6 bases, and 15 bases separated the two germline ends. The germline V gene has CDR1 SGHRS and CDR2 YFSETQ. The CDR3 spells CASRRTSLGEQYF. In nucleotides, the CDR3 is TGCGCCAGCAGGAGAACCTCTTTAGGCGAGCAGTACTTC.

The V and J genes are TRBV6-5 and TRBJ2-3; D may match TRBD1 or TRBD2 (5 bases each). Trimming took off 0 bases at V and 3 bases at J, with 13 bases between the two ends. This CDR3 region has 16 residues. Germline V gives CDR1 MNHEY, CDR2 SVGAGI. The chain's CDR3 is CASSYSSRGATDTQYF. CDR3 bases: TGTGCCAGCAGTTACTCGTCTAGAGGGGCTACAGATACGCAGTATTTT.

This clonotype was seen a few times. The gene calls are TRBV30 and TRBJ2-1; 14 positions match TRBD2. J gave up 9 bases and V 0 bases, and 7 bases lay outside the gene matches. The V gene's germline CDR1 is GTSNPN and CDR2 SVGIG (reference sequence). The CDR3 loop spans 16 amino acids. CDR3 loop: CAWSVGTSGRMGEQFF. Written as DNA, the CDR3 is TGTGCCTGGAGTGTTGGGACTAGCGGGAGAATGGGTGAGCAGTTCTTC.

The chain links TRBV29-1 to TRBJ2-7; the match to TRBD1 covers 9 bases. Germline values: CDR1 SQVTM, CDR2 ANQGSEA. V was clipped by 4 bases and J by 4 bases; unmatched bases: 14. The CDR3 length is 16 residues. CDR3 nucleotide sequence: TGCAGCGTTGGGGGCCCGGGACAGGGAACCCCTTACGAGCAGTACTTC. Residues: CSVGGPGQGTPYEQYF.

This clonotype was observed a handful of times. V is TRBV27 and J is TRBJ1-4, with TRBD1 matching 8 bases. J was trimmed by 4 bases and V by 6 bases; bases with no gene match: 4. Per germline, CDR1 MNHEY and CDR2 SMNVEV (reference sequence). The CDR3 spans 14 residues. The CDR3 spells CASRQTGVNEKLFF. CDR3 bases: TGTGCCAGCAGGCAGACAGGGGTTAATGAAAAACTGTTTTTT.

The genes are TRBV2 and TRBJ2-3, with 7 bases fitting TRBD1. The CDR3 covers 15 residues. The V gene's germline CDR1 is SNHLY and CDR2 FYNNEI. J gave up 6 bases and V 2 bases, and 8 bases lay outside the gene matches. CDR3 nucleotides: TGTGCCAGCAGTGAACTCGGACAGGCGGTGGATACGCAGTATTTT. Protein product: CASSELGQAVDTQYF.

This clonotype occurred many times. The DNA of the CDR3 is TGTGCCAGCAGCTTAGCGCGGGGACTAGCCATCACGAACACCGGGGAGCTGTTTTTT. Encoded protein: CASSLARGLAITNTGELFF. The genes are TRBV11-1 and TRBJ2-2; 9 bases align to TRBD2. CDR1 is SGHAT and CDR2 is FQDESV in the germline V gene (reference sequence). V trimming: 0 bases; J trimming: 0 bases; junction bases outside the gene matches: 8. The CDR3 contains 19 residues.

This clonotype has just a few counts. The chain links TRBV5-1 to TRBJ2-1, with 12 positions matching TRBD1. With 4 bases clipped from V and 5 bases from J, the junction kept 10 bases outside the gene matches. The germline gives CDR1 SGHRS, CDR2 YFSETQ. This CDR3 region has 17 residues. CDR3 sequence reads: CASSIRDRGLRHNEQFF. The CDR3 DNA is TGCGCCAGCAGCATACGGGACAGGGGGCTTCGGCACAATGAGCAGTTCTTC.

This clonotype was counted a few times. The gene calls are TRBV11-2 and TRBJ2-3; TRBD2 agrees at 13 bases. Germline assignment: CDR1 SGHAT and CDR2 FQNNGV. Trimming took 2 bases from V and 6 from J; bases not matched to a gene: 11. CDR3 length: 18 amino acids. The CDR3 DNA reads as TGTGCCAGCAGCTTAAGATGGGGGGGACTAGCGGGGACGGATACGCAGTATTTT. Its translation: CASSLRWGGLAGTDTQYF.

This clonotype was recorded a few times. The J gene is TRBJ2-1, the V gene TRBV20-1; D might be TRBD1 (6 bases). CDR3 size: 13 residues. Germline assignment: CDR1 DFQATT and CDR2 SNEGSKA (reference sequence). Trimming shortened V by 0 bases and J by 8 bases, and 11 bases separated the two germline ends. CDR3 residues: CSARDRTDHEQFF. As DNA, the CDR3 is TGCAGTGCTAGAGACCGGACAGACCATGAGCAGTTCTTC.

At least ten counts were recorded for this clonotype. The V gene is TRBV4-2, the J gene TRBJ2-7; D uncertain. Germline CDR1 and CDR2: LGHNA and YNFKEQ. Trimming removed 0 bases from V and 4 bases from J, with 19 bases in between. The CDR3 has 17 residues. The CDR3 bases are TGTGCCAGCAGCCAAGATTGGCTAGAACGTGTCTGGTACGAGCAGTACTTC. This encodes CASSQDWLERVWYEQYF.

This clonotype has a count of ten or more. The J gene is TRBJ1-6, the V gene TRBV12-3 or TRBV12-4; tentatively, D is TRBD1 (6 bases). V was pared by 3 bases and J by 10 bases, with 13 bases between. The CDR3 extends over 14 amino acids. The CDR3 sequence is CASSFGGLESPLHF. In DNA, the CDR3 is TGTGCCAGCAGTTTCGGGGGGCTCGAATCACCCCTCCACTTT.